Listed here are 6 T cell receptor beta chains from one sample, sequenced in a study of OX40 agonist ivuxolimab in advanced cancers. Library preparation was by the immunoSEQ multiplex PCR assay. Entries here come from immuneACCESS through TCRdb and include only in-frame sequences with V and J called. Some clones fail to appear in such tables; in the studies checked, an unresolved V gene covers under half of the shortfall, and the cause of the remainder is unknown. Counted in this sample were over 80,000 clones; roughly four fifths of them appeared once. In total, the top ten clones hold 5.5% of the sample. Sequencing was performed on CD4+ or CD8+ T cells sorted from blood, taken in a trial of the OX40 agonist ivuxolimab. Source of these receptors: an adult with an advanced solid tumor such as melanoma, head and neck, liver or kidney cancer.

The chain combines TRBV19 with TRBJ2-1, with D hard to call. V was cut by 5 bases and J by 5 bases, with 13 bases left in between. CDR1 LNHDA and CDR2 SQIVND come from the germline V gene (reference sequence). The CDR3 runs to 14 residues. CDR3 residues: CASSPPSWHNEQFF. Written as DNA, the CDR3 is TGTGCCAGTAGTCCCCCCAGCTGGCACAATGAGCAGTTCTTC.

This chain links TRBV27 with TRBJ2-7; 8 bases match TRBD2. The V gene's germline CDR1 is MNHEY and CDR2 SMNVEV (reference sequence). J lost 6 bases, V lost 0 bases, and 22 bases had no gene match. This CDR3 region has 20 residues. CDR3 protein: CASSLSLFTLFAGGRPEQYF. The CDR3 DNA follows: TGTGCCAGCAGTTTATCGCTTTTTACCCTGTTCGCGGGGGGCCGTCCCGAGCAGTACTTC.

The chain combines TRBV19 with TRBJ2-5; 10 bases map to TRBD2. The end of the DNA aligns better with TRBJ2-7, so the J call may be wrong. This CDR3 has 15 amino acids. CDR1 and CDR2 from the germline V gene are LNHDA and SQIVND (reference sequence). The CDR3 nucleotides are TGTGCCAGTAGTACTAGCGGGGGACTCCCCCACGAGCAGTACTTC. It is translated as CASSTSGGLPHEQYF.

This clone was observed a handful of times. The rearrangement uses TRBV7-2 and TRBJ1-2, with D unclear. The V gene's germline CDR1 is SGHTA and CDR2 FQGNSA. V was shortened by 5 bases and J by 8 bases, with 21 bases between the two germline ends. This CDR3 has 15 amino acids. CDR3 sequence reads: CASSPRLADSLGYTF. In nucleotides, the CDR3 is TGTGCCAGCAGCCCCCGCCTGGCAGATTCCCTGGGCTACACCTTC.

This chain joins TRBV5-8 and TRBJ2-1; 8 bases map to TRBD1. There are 15 residues in the CDR3. CDR1 and CDR2 (germline): SGHTS, YDEGEE. Trimming at V came to 1 base and at J to 5 bases, leaving 5 bases not matched to a gene. The CDR3 loop is CASSLLGQAHNEQFF. CDR3 coding DNA: TGTGCCAGCAGCTTGCTGGGACAGGCCCACAATGAGCAGTTCTTC.

The genes are TRBV6-1 and TRBJ2-7; 7 bases are shared with TRBD1. J was trimmed by 11 bases and V by 0 bases; bases with no gene match: 7. Germline CDR1 is MNHNS and CDR2 is SASEGT. The length of the CDR3 is 13 residues. In nucleotides, the CDR3 is TGTGCCAGCAGTGAAGCGCGAGGGGGCCTGGAGTACTTC. Its protein product is CASSEARGGLEYF.